This T cell receptor (beta chain) was captured in a study of T cell responses to AZD1222 COVID-19 vaccine. General study points: Clonal diversity was possibly underestimated, and white British individuals and females predominated among donors. Unmutated variant regions reportedly attract nearly half of all spike-specific TCRs.

Assay: immunoSEQ multiplex PCR; the TCRdb copy retains only in-frame clones and omits some. This table holds approximately 180,000 clones, approximately 95% found once. Details on this clone: Its target is not known.

Germline CDR1 reads SGHRS; CDR2 reads YFSETQ. The CDR3 is made up of 18 amino acids. V gave up 0 bases and J gave up 4 bases; unmatched junction bases: 10. This TCR was recovered from an adult who received the MenACWY meningococcal vaccine as a control. Sequenced here: peripheral blood, sampled 28 days after the second dose of the MenACWY control vaccine. This chain joins TRBV5-1 and TRBJ2-5, with 12 bases matching TRBD2. The DNA of the CDR3 is TGCGCCAGCAGCTTGGGTCTAGCGGGGGGGTATCGTATAGAGACCCAGTACTTC. Translation: CASSLGLAGGYRIETQYF. Drawing the rest from reference TRBV5-1 and TRBJ2-5, the complete variable domain is KAGVTQTPRYLIKTRGQQVTLSCSPISGHRSVSWYQQTPGQGLQFLFEYFSETQRNKGNFPGRFSGRQFSNSRSEMNVSTLELGDSALYLCASSLGLAGGYRIETQYFGPGTRLLVL.